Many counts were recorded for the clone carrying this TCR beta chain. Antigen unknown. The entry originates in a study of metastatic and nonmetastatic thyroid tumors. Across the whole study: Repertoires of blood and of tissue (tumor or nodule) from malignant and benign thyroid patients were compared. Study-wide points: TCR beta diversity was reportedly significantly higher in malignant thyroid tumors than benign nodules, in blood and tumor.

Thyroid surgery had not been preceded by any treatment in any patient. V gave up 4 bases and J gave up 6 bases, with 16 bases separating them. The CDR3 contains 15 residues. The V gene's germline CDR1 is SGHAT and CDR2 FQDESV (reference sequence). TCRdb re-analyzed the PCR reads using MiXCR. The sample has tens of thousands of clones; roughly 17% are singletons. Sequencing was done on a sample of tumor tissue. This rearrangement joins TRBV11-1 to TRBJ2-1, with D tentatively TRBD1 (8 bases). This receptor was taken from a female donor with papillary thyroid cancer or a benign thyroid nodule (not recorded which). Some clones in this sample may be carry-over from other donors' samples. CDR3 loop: CASSSTSRGPNEQFF. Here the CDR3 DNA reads TGTGCCAGCAGCTCGACTAGCAGGGGGCCCAATGAGCAGTTCTTC.